These 19 T cell receptor beta chains originate from one sample sequenced in a study of CD8 T cells in ankylosing spondylitis. MiXCR, applied by TCRdb to the 5' RACE reads, yields one record per CDR3 protein. The table shows roughly 130,000 distinct CDR3 sequences, with roughly 6.6% occurring only once. The specimen was blood, either unsorted or a sorted T cell fraction (not recorded which). Receptors were obtained from a male donor with ankylosing spondylitis or in good health (not recorded which).

This clonotype was counted many times. The genes are TRBV11-1 and TRBJ2-1; tentative D call: TRBD2 (6 bases). The V gene's germline CDR1 is SGHAT and CDR2 FQDESV (reference sequence). The CDR3 is 18 residues long. The ends were cut back, 2 bases at V and 6 bases at J, with 23 bases in the middle. CDR3 region: CASSLRETSSPTVNEQFF. CDR3 nucleotide sequence: TGTGCCAGCAGCTTAAGGGAGACTAGTTCCCCAACCGTCAATGAGCAGTTCTTC.

This clonotype was recorded many times. The chain links TRBV5-6 to TRBJ2-1; D is unresolved. V was shortened by 4 bases and J by 7 bases, with 18 bases between the two germline ends. CDR3 length equals 15 residues. The germline CDR1 and CDR2 sequences are SGHDT and YYEEEE. The CDR3 sequence: CASSVVGLALNEQFF. In nucleotides, the CDR3 is TGTGCCAGCAGCGTTGTCGGTTTAGCTTTAAATGAGCAGTTCTTC.

In its sample, this clonotype was seen many times. The V and J genes are TRBV7-2 and TRBJ1-1, with a tentative D call TRBD1 (6 bases). Trimming shortened V by 7 bases and J by 5 bases, and 23 bases separated the two germline ends. This CDR3 has 16 amino acids. The germline V gene encodes CDR1 SGHTA and CDR2 FQGNSA. CDR3 in amino acids: CASIYRTTMGATEAFF. The CDR3 DNA reads as TGTGCCAGCATCTACCGTACGACCATGGGGGCAACTGAAGCTTTCTTT. Full variable domain (missing parts from reference TRBV7-2 and TRBJ1-1): GAGVSQSPSNKVTEKGKDVELRCDPISGHTALYWYRQSLGQGLEFLIYFQGNSAPDKSGLPSDRFSAERTGGSVSTLTIQRTQQEDSAVYLCASIYRTTMGATEAFFGQGTRLTVV.

In its sample, this clonotype was seen many times. The chain has TRBV5-5 and TRBJ1-5, with TRBD1 identical over 8 bases. The ends lost 5 bases at V and 3 bases at J; junction bases unmatched: 10. The V gene's germline CDR1 is SGHKS and CDR2 YYEKEE (reference sequence). There are 16 residues in the CDR3. The CDR3 sequence is CASSQFDRGINQPQHF. The CDR3 bases are TGTGCCAGCAGTCAATTTGACAGGGGCATCAATCAGCCCCAGCATTTT.

This clonotype was seen a handful of times. This chain uses TRBV30 with TRBJ2-7; D may match TRBD1 or TRBD2 (5 bases each). V dropped 2 bases and J dropped 3 bases, with 14 bases sitting between them. This CDR3 is 14 amino acids long. Germline V gene data show CDR1 as GTSNPN and CDR2 as SVGIG (reference sequence). Here the CDR3 reads CAWSRGGLGYEQYF. The CDR3 DNA reads TGTGCCTGGAGTAGGGGCGGGTTGGGCTACGAGCAGTACTTC.

This clonotype was detected many times. The chain uses TRBV5-1 and TRBJ2-2; D uncertain. Trimming pared 0 bases from V and 4 bases from J, leaving 10 bases between. The CDR3 is 15 residues long. From germline, CDR1 is SGHRS and CDR2 YFSETQ. This CDR3 reads CASSLEPEITGELFF. Here the CDR3 DNA reads TGCGCCAGCAGCTTGGAACCAGAAATCACCGGGGAGCTGTTTTTT.

This clonotype has more than one count but fewer than ten. A much larger clone sits a single nucleotide away, making a read error possible. The V and J genes are TRBV12-3 or TRBV12-4 and TRBJ2-6; D might be TRBD1 or TRBD2, each matching 5 bases. The CDR3 is made up of 19 amino acids. The CDR3 sequence: CTSCLALWGAGSGANVLTF. In DNA form, the CDR3 reads TGTACCAGCTGTTTAGCGCTGTGGGGCGCGGGTTCTGGGGCCAACGTCCTGACTTTC.

This clonotype has at least ten counts. The chain links TRBV12-3 or TRBV12-4 to TRBJ2-3, with unresolved D. CDR3 length: 14 residues. V lost 3 bases, J lost 1 base, and 8 bases lay in between. DNA of the CDR3: TGTGCCAGCAGTTTTCGGCAGGGCACAGATACGCAGTATTTT. Its protein product is CASSFRQGTDTQYF.

The J gene is TRBJ2-3, the V gene TRBV29-1; D might be TRBD1 (5 bases). Germline V CDR1 and CDR2: SQVTM, ANQGSEA. This CDR3 is 13 amino acids long. V was pared by 2 bases and J by 5 bases, with 11 bases between. CDR3 bases: TGCAGCGTTGAAAAGACAGACCTAGATACGCAGTATTTT. Encoded protein: CSVEKTDLDTQYF.

This clonotype was recorded many times. This rearrangement joins TRBV11-2 to TRBJ2-3; weak D call: TRBD2 (5 bases). Germline V gene data show CDR1 as SGHAT and CDR2 as FQNNGV. The germline V and J ends were trimmed by 4 bases and 5 bases, with 16 bases remaining between them. CDR3 size: 15 residues. CDR3 DNA sequence: TGTGCCAGCAGCTCTAACTCCCTAGCCGGAGATACGCAGTATTTT. Translating it yields CASSSNSLAGDTQYF.

This clonotype was seen repeatedly, ten times or more. The chain employs TRBV7-9 and TRBJ1-6; D is ambiguous. The V gene's germline CDR1 is SEHNR and CDR2 FQNEAQ (reference sequence). The CDR3 sequence is 14 residues long. V was cut by 6 bases and J by 4 bases, with 10 bases left in between. The CDR3 loop is CASSSGNYNSPLHF. CDR3 bases: TGTGCCAGCAGTTCCGGGAATTATAATTCACCCCTCCACTTT. Combining the CDR3 with reference TRBV7-9 and TRBJ1-6 gives the whole variable domain DTGVSQNPRHKITKRGQNVTFRCDPISEHNRLYWYRQTLGQGPEFLTYFQNEAQLEKSRLLSDRFSAERPKGSFSTLEIQRTEQGDSAMYLCASSSGNYNSPLHFGNGTRLTVT.

The genes are TRBV7-9 and TRBJ2-7, with D perhaps assigned TRBD1 or TRBD2 (5 bases each). This CDR3 is 14 amino acids long. Trimming took off 3 bases at V and 0 bases at J, with 9 bases between the two ends. The V gene's germline CDR1 is SEHNR and CDR2 FQNEAQ (reference sequence). CDR3 amino acids: CASSLGTLSYEQYF. In DNA, the CDR3 is TGTGCCAGCAGCTTGGGGACCCTCTCCTACGAGCAGTACTTC.

This clonotype was detected ten times or more. The chain employs TRBV28 and TRBJ2-6, with D maybe TRBD2 (5 bases). Germline V CDR1 and CDR2: MDHEN, SYDVKM. V shed 6 bases and J shed 0 bases, with 18 bases lying between them. This CDR3 has 18 amino acids. CDR3 residues: CASSSTIRGFSGANVLTF. DNA of the CDR3: TGTGCCAGCAGCTCAACAATCCGGGGTTTCTCTGGGGCCAACGTCCTGACTTTC.

This clonotype was detected many times. This chain joins TRBV20-1 and TRBJ2-3; TRBD2 matches at 7 bases. The CDR3 totals 14 residues. Germline assignment: CDR1 DFQATT and CDR2 SNEGSKA (reference sequence). Trimming removed 6 bases from V and 0 bases from J; junction bases left unmatched: 6. CDR3 amino acids: CSAPRRGSTDTQYF. The CDR3 DNA reads TGCAGTGCCCCGAGGCGGGGGAGCACAGATACGCAGTATTTT.

This clonotype has a count of ten or more. This chain joins TRBV7-8 and TRBJ1-1; TRBD1 matches at 7 bases. The CDR3 spans 13 residues. V was pared by 2 bases and J by 6 bases, with 3 bases of the junction left unmatched. CDR1 is SGHVS, CDR2 FQNEAQ, per germline. The CDR3 is CASSLRTGPEAFF. CDR3 nucleotide sequence: TGTGCCAGCAGCTTAAGGACAGGTCCTGAAGCTTTCTTT. Using reference TRBV7-8 and TRBJ1-1 for the parts outside the CDR3, the full variable domain is GAGVSQSPRYKVAKRGQDVALRCDPISGHVSLFWYQQALGQGPEFLTYFQNEAQLDKSGLPSDRFFAERPEGSVSTLKIQRTQQEDSAVYLCASSLRTGPEAFFGQGTRLTVV.

In its sample, this clonotype was seen many times. The rearrangement links TRBV5-1 to TRBJ2-7; D unclear. The CDR3 is 15 residues long. The ends were cut back, 5 bases at V and 2 bases at J, with 17 bases in the middle. CDR1 is SGHRS and CDR2 is YFSETQ in the germline V gene. The CDR3 reads CASRYDVTSTYEQYF. In DNA form, the CDR3 reads TGCGCCAGCAGATATGATGTGACAAGCACCTACGAGCAGTACTTC.

This clonotype was recorded at least ten times. The gene calls are TRBV7-2 and TRBJ2-1, with D perhaps TRBD2 (6 bases). V was trimmed by 3 bases and J by 1 base, leaving 10 bases between them. Germline-derived CDR1 and CDR2 are SGHTA and FQGNSA. The CDR3 contains 15 residues. CDR3 loop: CASSFISGSYNEQFF. The CDR3 nucleotides read TGTGCCAGCAGCTTCATTAGCGGTTCCTACAATGAGCAGTTCTTC.

At least ten counts were recorded for this clonotype. The gene calls are TRBV5-1 and TRBJ2-7, with TRBD1 matching 8 bases. This CDR3 is built from 14 residues. The V gene end was trimmed by 2 bases and the J gene end by 2 bases; junction bases not matched to a gene: 3. Germline CDR1 SGHRS, CDR2 YFSETQ. The CDR3 nucleotides are TGCGCCAGCAGCTTTGGGACAGGCACCTACGAGCAGTACTTC. This gives the protein CASSFGTGTYEQYF.

This clonotype was detected ten times or more. The chain recombines TRBV12-3 or TRBV12-4 with TRBJ1-2; the match to TRBD1 covers 8 bases. The CDR3 is 13 amino acids. V gave up 6 bases and J gave up 6 bases; unmatched junction bases: 6. The CDR3 region has the DNA TGTGCCAGCAGCCAGACAGGGGCGAATGGCTACACCTTC. Translation gives CASSQTGANGYTF.